The sequence of this T cell receptor (beta chain) was determined in a study of shared clonotypes between healthy human individuals. The study, taken as a whole, reports: Non-shared clonotypes were found to have lower generation probabilities than the clonotypes that were shared by all four of the sorted-subset donors.

This clone came up once. The antigen is not known. CDR1 is WNHNN and CDR2 is SYGVQD in the germline V gene (reference sequence). Trimming removed 6 bases at V and 0 bases at J, with 20 bases between. The CDR3 spans 17 residues. The authors distributed each subset's genomic DNA evenly over several immunoSEQ plates. Method: immunoSEQ multiplex PCR; TCRdb's copy keeps in-frame clones and lacks some. The sample has around 2.5 million clones; 90% to 95% are singletons. Sequenced: naive CD4+ T cells from PBMCs. This sample's subset: CD45RA+ positively selected. The sequence derives from a man aged 18 to 29 in good health. Some clones in this sample may be carry-over from other donors' samples. This rearrangement joins TRBV10-1 to TRBJ1-1, with D perhaps TRBD1 (5 bases). CDR3 sequence: CASRGALGRVMNTEAFF. The CDR3 DNA follows: TGCGCCAGCAGAGGGGCCCTGGGCAGGGTCATGAACACTGAAGCTTTCTTT.